These T cell receptor beta chains were read from a single sample in a study of blood T cell repertoires in COVID-19. The data were produced by immunoSEQ multiplex PCR, yet TCRdb's version contains in-frame clones alone and is incomplete. The data show tens of thousands of clones, 70% to 90% seen once. Input material: PBMCs or T cells enriched from blood (not recorded which). These receptors were taken from a woman aged 40 to 49 with acute COVID-19. Each CDR3 is given with its conserved first and last residue. D genes are given only for firm matches. Clone size appears in some rows only: once, few, many, or a class for an expanded clone.

V: TRBV5-4
length: 16
J: TRBJ2-1
size: NA
D: TRBD2
DNA: TGTGCCAGCAGCCTACCCCTAGCGGGAACGGGTTTAGAGCAGTTCTTC
CDR3: CASSLPLAGTGLEQFF

V: TRBV6-5
length: 13
J: TRBJ1-6
size: NA
D: NA
DNA: TGTGCCAGCAGGCGCTCCTATAATTCACCCCTCCACTTT
CDR3: CASRRSYNSPLHF

V: TRBV28
length: 11
J: TRBJ1-4
size: few
D: NA
DNA: TGTGCCAGCACGTTCGGGGAAAAACTGTTTTTT
CDR3: CASTFGEKLFF

V: TRBV19
length: 19
J: TRBJ2-3
size: few
D: TRBD2
DNA: TGTGCCAGTAGTGGGGGACTAGCGGGGGGTCACCCTAGCACAGATACGCAGTATTTT
CDR3: CASSGGLAGGHPSTDTQYF

V: TRBV14
length: 14
J: TRBJ2-5
size: NA
D: TRBD2
DNA: TGTGCCAGCAGCCGCGGGGGGTCTTGGGAGACCCAGTACTTC
CDR3: CASSRGGSWETQYF

V: TRBV6-1
length: 15
J: TRBJ1-5
size: once
D: NA
DNA: TGTGCCAGCAGTGAAGGAGGGAATAGCAATCAGCCCCAGCATTTT
CDR3: CASSEGGNSNQPQHF

V: TRBV9
length: 14
J: TRBJ2-1
size: few
D: NA
DNA: TGTGCCAGCAGCGTAGGAATAGCCCCAAATGAGCAGTTCTTC
CDR3: CASSVGIAPNEQFF

V: TRBV10-3
length: 17
J: TRBJ2-5
size: NA
D: TRBD2
DNA: TGTGCCATCAGTGACATCCTTAGCGGGAGGGTAGGAGAGACCCAGTACTTC
CDR3: CAISDILSGRVGETQYF

V: TRBV18
length: 14
J: TRBJ1-3
size: NA
D: NA
DNA: TGTGCCAGCTCACCAAAGAGCTCTGGAAACACCATATATTTT
CDR3: CASSPKSSGNTIYF

V: TRBV19
length: 14
J: TRBJ1-1
size: once
D: NA
DNA: TGTGCCAGTAGTGAAGCCCACAGGCGACCTGAAGCTTTCTTT
CDR3: CASSEAHRRPEAFF

V: TRBV7-3
length: 15
J: TRBJ1-1
size: NA
D: NA
DNA: TGTGCCAGCAGCATAACCGGGGGAAAGAACACTGAAGCTTTCTTT
CDR3: CASSITGGKNTEAFF

V: TRBV19
length: 15
J: TRBJ2-5
size: NA
D: TRBD1
DNA: TGTGCCAGTAGTACACAGGGGGCCTACCAAGAGACCCAGTACTTC
CDR3: CASSTQGAYQETQYF

V: TRBV6-5
length: 12
J: TRBJ2-1
size: NA
D: NA
DNA: TGTGCCAGCAGCCCAGACAGCGAAGAGCAGTTCTTC
CDR3: CASSPDSEEQFF

V: TRBV10-1
length: 14
J: TRBJ1-1
size: few
D: NA
DNA: TGCGCCAGCAGTGAGGGAGCATCAGCCGGTGGAGCTTTCTTT
CDR3: CASSEGASAGGAFF

V: TRBV29-1
length: 14
J: TRBJ1-2
size: once
D: TRBD1
DNA: TGCAGCGTCGATCCGGGACAGACTAACTATGGCTACACCTTC
CDR3: CSVDPGQTNYGYTF

V: TRBV19
length: 14
J: TRBJ1-4
size: NA
D: NA
DNA: TGTGCCAGTAGTATTTCGACGTCGGGAGAAAAACTGTTTTTT
CDR3: CASSISTSGEKLFF

V: TRBV19
length: 17
J: TRBJ2-3
size: once
D: TRBD1
DNA: TGTGCCAGTAGTATCCCACACGACAGGGGGCATACAGATACGCAGTATTTT
CDR3: CASSIPHDRGHTDTQYF

V: TRBV5-4
length: 14
J: TRBJ1-1
size: once
D: NA
DNA: TGTGCCAGCAGCTCCCCCCGGGGGAACACTGAAGCTTTCTTT
CDR3: CASSSPRGNTEAFF

V: TRBV4-1
length: 16
J: TRBJ2-1
size: once
D: TRBD2
DNA: TGCGCCAGCAGCCAAGAGCGGGGGGGCACCGTCAATGAGCAGTTCTTC
CDR3: CASSQERGGTVNEQFF

V: TRBV2
length: 13
J: TRBJ2-5
size: once
D: TRBD1
DNA: TGTGCCAGCAGTTGGGACAGTCAAGAGACCCAGTACTTC
CDR3: CASSWDSQETQYF

V: TRBV11-2
length: 15
J: TRBJ2-3
size: NA
D: NA
DNA: TGTGCCAGCAGCTTAGGGCCCGGGGGTCCAGATACGCAGTATTTT
CDR3: CASSLGPGGPDTQYF

V: TRBV6-1
length: 14
J: TRBJ1-2
size: NA
D: TRBD1
DNA: TGTGCCAGCAGCAGGGACAGGCTAAACTATGGCTACACCTTC
CDR3: CASSRDRLNYGYTF

V: TRBV10-3
length: 13
J: TRBJ1-2
size: NA
D: NA
DNA: TGTGCCATCACCCAGGGTGAGGACTATGGCTACACCTTC
CDR3: CAITQGEDYGYTF

V: TRBV18
length: 13
J: TRBJ2-7
size: few
D: NA
DNA: TGTGCCAGCTCATCTCGGGACACCTACGAGCAGTACTTC
CDR3: CASSSRDTYEQYF

V: TRBV12-3/TRBV12-4
length: 13
J: TRBJ1-5
size: NA
D: TRBD1
DNA: TGTGCCAGCAGCCCCGACAGGGATCAGCCCCAGCATTTT
CDR3: CASSPDRDQPQHF

V: TRBV5-1
length: 15
J: TRBJ2-3
size: NA
D: NA
DNA: TGCGCCAGCAGCCGGGAAATTTCTGGGACAGATACGCAGTATTTT
CDR3: CASSREISGTDTQYF

V: TRBV10-3
length: 14
J: TRBJ1-1
size: NA
D: TRBD1
DNA: TGTGCCATCAGGGTGACAGGGGTGGACACTGAAGCTTTCTTT
CDR3: CAIRVTGVDTEAFF

V: TRBV29-1
length: 13
J: TRBJ2-2
size: few
D: NA
DNA: TGCAGCGCCAACCCGGGCGGGTCGGGGGAGCTGTTTTTT
CDR3: CSANPGGSGELFF

V: TRBV2
length: 18
J: TRBJ1-6
size: NA
D: NA
DNA: TGTGCCAGCAGTGAAGGTGTGGGTGGTGGGGCAGTGAGTACACCCCTCCACTTT
CDR3: CASSEGVGGGAVSTPLHF

V: TRBV24-1
length: 11
J: TRBJ2-5
size: NA
D: NA
DNA: TGTGCCACCAGTCAACTCGAGACCCAGTACTTC
CDR3: CATSQLETQYF

V: TRBV19
length: 14
J: TRBJ1-5
size: NA
D: TRBD1
DNA: TGTGCCAGTAGTACCCCGTACAGGGGCCAGCCCCAGCATTTT
CDR3: CASSTPYRGQPQHF

V: TRBV6-5
length: 15
J: TRBJ2-1
size: NA
D: TRBD2
DNA: TGTGCCAGCATTTCTAGCGGGGTATCCTACAATGAGCAGTTCTTC
CDR3: CASISSGVSYNEQFF

V: TRBV27
length: 18
J: TRBJ1-1
size: NA
D: TRBD1
DNA: TGTGCCAGCAGTTTTTCCGACCCAAACCGGGACAGCGGGACTGAAGCTTTCTTT
CDR3: CASSFSDPNRDSGTEAFF

V: TRBV24-1
length: 15
J: TRBJ1-1
size: NA
D: NA
DNA: TGTGCCACCAGTGATCCCCACAGAGGGTACGGTGAAGCTTTCTTT
CDR3: CATSDPHRGYGEAFF

V: TRBV21-1
length: 17
J: TRBJ1-2
size: NA
D: NA
DNA: TGTGCCAGCAGCAAACAAGCCCAGACAGGGGGCGCGTATGGCTACACCTTC
CDR3: CASSKQAQTGGAYGYTF

V: TRBV29-1
length: 13
J: TRBJ1-1
size: NA
D: NA
DNA: TGCAGCGTTGAGGCAGCCGCGGGCACTGAAGCTTTCTTT
CDR3: CSVEAAAGTEAFF

V: TRBV19
length: 15
J: TRBJ1-5
size: once
D: NA
DNA: TGTGCCAGTAGTGCCTCAGGGCGCGGGAGTCAGCCCCAGCATTTT
CDR3: CASSASGRGSQPQHF

V: TRBV19
length: 13
J: TRBJ2-2
size: NA
D: NA
DNA: TGTGCCAGTGTAGACACCGTCACCGGGGAGCTGTTTTTT
CDR3: CASVDTVTGELFF

V: TRBV27
length: 17
J: TRBJ1-6
size: few
D: NA
DNA: TGTGCCAGCAGTTTGAGTTTAGAGAGCTCCTATAATTCACCCCTCCACTTT
CDR3: CASSLSLESSYNSPLHF

V: TRBV5-4
length: 15
J: TRBJ2-5
size: NA
D: TRBD1
DNA: TGTGCCAGCAGCTTTCACAGGGGGCCCCAAGAGACCCAGTACTTC
CDR3: CASSFHRGPQETQYF

V: TRBV10-2
length: 14
J: TRBJ1-5
size: once
D: NA
DNA: TGCGCCAGCAGTGTGGCGGGGGCAGGGCAGCCCCAGCATTTT
CDR3: CASSVAGAGQPQHF

V: TRBV9
length: 15
J: TRBJ2-2
size: NA
D: NA
DNA: TGTGCCAGCACCTTAGGAGTAGCGCAGTCCGGGGAGCTGTTTTTT
CDR3: CASTLGVAQSGELFF

V: TRBV24-1
length: 17
J: TRBJ2-1
size: NA
D: TRBD1
DNA: TGTGCCACCAGTGATTCCCTCCCCGGACAGGGGCGGAATGAGCAGTTCTTC
CDR3: CATSDSLPGQGRNEQFF

V: TRBV7-9
length: 13
J: TRBJ1-1
size: NA
D: NA
DNA: TGTGCCAGCAGCCGTGACAGGAACACTGAAGCTTTCTTT
CDR3: CASSRDRNTEAFF

V: TRBV6-6
length: 15
J: TRBJ1-5
size: NA
D: TRBD1
DNA: TGTGCCAGCAGTTCGGACAGGGGTGGCAATCAGCCCCAGCATTTT
CDR3: CASSSDRGGNQPQHF

V: TRBV29-1
length: 14
J: TRBJ2-2
size: NA
D: NA
DNA: TGCAGTGGGAGTAGCGGAACGAACACCGGGGAGCTGTTTTTT
CDR3: CSGSSGTNTGELFF

V: TRBV6-5
length: 16
J: TRBJ2-2
size: NA
D: NA
DNA: TGTGCCAGCAGTTCCCCGCGGGGGCGGAACACCGGGGAGCTGTTTTTT
CDR3: CASSSPRGRNTGELFF

V: TRBV7-9
length: 17
J: TRBJ1-6
size: NA
D: NA
DNA: TGTGCCAGCAGCTTCCAGGCTTGGGGAGGGTATAATTCACCCCTCCACTTT
CDR3: CASSFQAWGGYNSPLHF